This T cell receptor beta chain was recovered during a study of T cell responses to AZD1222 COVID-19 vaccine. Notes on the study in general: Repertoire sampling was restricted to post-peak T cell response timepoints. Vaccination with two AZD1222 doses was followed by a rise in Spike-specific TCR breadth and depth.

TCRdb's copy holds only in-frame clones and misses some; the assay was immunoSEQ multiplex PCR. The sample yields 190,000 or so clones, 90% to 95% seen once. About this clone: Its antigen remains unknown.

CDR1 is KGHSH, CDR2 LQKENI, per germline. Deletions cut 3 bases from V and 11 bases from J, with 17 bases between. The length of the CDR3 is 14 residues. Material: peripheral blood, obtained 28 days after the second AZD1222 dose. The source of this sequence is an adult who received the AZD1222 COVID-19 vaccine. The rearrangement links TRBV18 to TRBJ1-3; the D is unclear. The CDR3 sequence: CASSPRALGWPIYF. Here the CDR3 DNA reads TGTGCCAGCTCACCGCGAGCCCTGGGATGGCCCATATATTTT.